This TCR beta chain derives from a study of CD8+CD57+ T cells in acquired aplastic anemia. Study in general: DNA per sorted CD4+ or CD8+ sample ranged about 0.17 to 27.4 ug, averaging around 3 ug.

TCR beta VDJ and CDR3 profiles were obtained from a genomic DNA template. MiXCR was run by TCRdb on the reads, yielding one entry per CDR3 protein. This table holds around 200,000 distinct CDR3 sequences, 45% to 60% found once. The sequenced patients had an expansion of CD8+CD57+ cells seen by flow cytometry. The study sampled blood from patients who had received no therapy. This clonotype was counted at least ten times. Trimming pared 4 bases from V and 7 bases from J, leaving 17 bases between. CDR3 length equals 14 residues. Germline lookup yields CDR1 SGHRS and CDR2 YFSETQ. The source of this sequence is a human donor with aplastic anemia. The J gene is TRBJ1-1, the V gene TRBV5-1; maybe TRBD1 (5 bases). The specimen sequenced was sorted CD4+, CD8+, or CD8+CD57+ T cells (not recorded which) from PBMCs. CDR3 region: CASSAGDPRGEAFF. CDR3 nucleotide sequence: TGCGCCAGCAGCGCGGGGGACCCTCGAGGTGAAGCTTTCTTT.